This is a list of T cell receptor beta chains from one sample in a study of blood T cell repertoires in COVID-19. Produced via immunoSEQ multiplex PCR; TCRdb's table is partial and in-frame only. The table records around 65,000 clones, 80% to 85% of them present only once. The sample taken for sequencing was peripheral blood. These receptors were taken from a man older than 75 with acute or convalescent COVID-19. Both conserved end residues are part of each CDR3. Each record gives: J gene, V gene, clone size, D gene, CDR3 DNA, CDR3 protein. D genes are given only for firm matches. Rows may omit the clone size; those that give it use once, few, many or a size class.

TRBJ1-2	TRBV6-6	-	-	TGTGCCAGCACCGGGGGAAACTATGGCTACACCTTC	CASTGGNYGYTF
TRBJ2-2	TRBV19	-	-	TGTGCCAGTAGTATGGGACTCAAGCAAAAAACCGGGGAGCTGTTTTTT	CASSMGLKQKTGELFF
TRBJ1-1	TRBV4-2	-	-	TGTGCCAGCAGCCAGGCGGGGACGGTGAACACTGAAGCTTTCTTT	CASSQAGTVNTEAFF
TRBJ2-7	TRBV2	once	-	TGTGCCAGCAGTGCTACAGTACACTACGAGCAGTACTTC	CASSATVHYEQYF
TRBJ2-1	TRBV11-3	-	-	TGTGCCAGCAGCTCCAAAGCGGGCGCTGAGGGGTCCAATGAGCAGTTCTTC	CASSSKAGAEGSNEQFF
TRBJ1-2	TRBV7-9	-	-	TGTGCCAGCAGCTTTTCGTCGGTTGGGGGGAACTATGGCTACACCTTC	CASSFSSVGGNYGYTF
TRBJ1-1	TRBV3-1/TRBV3-2	-	-	TGTGCCAGCAGCCAAAGATCCGGGGAGGGGACTGAAGCTTTCTTT	CASSQRSGEGTEAFF
TRBJ2-7	TRBV7-8	-	-	TGTGCCAGCAGCTTCTACAGGAGCTCCTACGAGCAGTACTTC	CASSFYRSSYEQYF
TRBJ1-1	TRBV5-6	-	-	TGTGCCAGCAGCGGAGACGGGGGAAACACTGAAGCTTTCTTT	CASSGDGGNTEAFF
TRBJ1-6	TRBV30	few	-	TGTGCCTGGAGTGTACTGGTAGAGGATTCACCCCTCCACTTT	CAWSVLVEDSPLHF
TRBJ2-1	TRBV3-1/TRBV3-2	-	TRBD2	TGTGCCAGTGGGCGGGGGGATGAGCAGTTCTTC	CASGRGDEQFF
TRBJ2-1	TRBV19	few	-	TGTGCCAGTAGGAGCAGGGACACCGTCTATGAGCAGTTCTTC	CASRSRDTVYEQFF
TRBJ1-5	TRBV21-1	-	-	TGTGCCAGCAGCAAGAACAGGGGGCGCGAGGTTAGCAATCAGCCCCAGCATTTT	CASSKNRGREVSNQPQHF
TRBJ1-1	TRBV5-4	-	-	TGTGCCAGCAGCCTAGACCCCTTCAACACTGAAGCTTTCTTT	CASSLDPFNTEAFF
TRBJ2-2	TRBV19	-	TRBD2	TGTGCCAGTAGTAGAGCGGGAGGAAGCGGGGAGCTGTTTTTT	CASSRAGGSGELFF
TRBJ2-3	TRBV29-1	-	-	TGCAGCGTTGAAGAAGGGGGCACAGATACGCAGTATTTT	CSVEEGGTDTQYF
TRBJ1-1	TRBV2	few	TRBD1	TGTGCCAGCTCCAGGACAGGGGTGGTTGAAGCTTTCTTT	CASSRTGVVEAFF
TRBJ2-7	TRBV7-2	-	-	TGTGCCAGCAGCTTAGACGGAGGGGTAACCTACGAGCAGTACTTC	CASSLDGGVTYEQYF
TRBJ1-1	TRBV18	-	-	TGTGCCAGCTCACCACAGGGGTTGAACACTGAAGCTTTCTTT	CASSPQGLNTEAFF
TRBJ1-1	TRBV2	-	-	TGTGCCAGCAGTGACCCAGGGGAGTGGTCGAGGAACACTGAAGCTTTCTTT	CASSDPGEWSRNTEAFF
TRBJ2-1	TRBV10-3	-	-	TGTGCCATCAGTGGAAGGGACGGGAGCTCCTACAATGAGCAGTTCTTC	CAISGRDGSSYNEQFF
TRBJ2-1	TRBV7-9	-	-	TGTGCCAGCAGCCCTAGCGATCAACCCTACAATGAGCAGTTCTTC	CASSPSDQPYNEQFF
TRBJ2-3	TRBV27	-	TRBD1	TGTGCCAGCAGTTTGGGGACAGGGGTTGGTGCAGATACGCAGTATTTT	CASSLGTGVGADTQYF
TRBJ1-4	TRBV9	-	-	TGTGCCAGCAGCCCCGGCGGGGGCCTTGCAGGTGAAAAACTGTTTTTT	CASSPGGGLAGEKLFF
TRBJ1-2	TRBV6-5	few	-	TGTGCCAGCAGTCGACGACCAGGGGACTATGGCTACACCTTC	CASSRRPGDYGYTF
TRBJ2-2	TRBV7-6	-	-	TGTGCCAGCACCCCGGGGCGACTAGTGAACACCGGGGAGCTGTTTTTT	CASTPGRLVNTGELFF
TRBJ2-1	TRBV7-9	-	TRBD1	TGTGCCAGCAGCCTGCCGGGACAGGGATCCTACAATGAGCAGTTCTTC	CASSLPGQGSYNEQFF
TRBJ2-4	TRBV19	-	-	TGTGCCAGTAGTATGAGGACAGTTCTAGCCAAAAACATTCAGTACTTC	CASSMRTVLAKNIQYF
TRBJ2-1	TRBV5-4	-	TRBD2	TGTGCCAGCAGTTCCGGGACTAGCGGGAGGGCCGCCTACAATGAGCAGTTCTTC	CASSSGTSGRAAYNEQFF
TRBJ2-5	TRBV7-7	-	-	TGTGCTAGCAGCCTCGCCGGACTGGTTCAAGAGACCCAGTACTTC	CASSLAGLVQETQYF
TRBJ2-3	TRBV29-1	-	TRBD1	TGCAGCGTCGCCAGACAGGGCGCAGATACGCAGTATTTT	CSVARQGADTQYF